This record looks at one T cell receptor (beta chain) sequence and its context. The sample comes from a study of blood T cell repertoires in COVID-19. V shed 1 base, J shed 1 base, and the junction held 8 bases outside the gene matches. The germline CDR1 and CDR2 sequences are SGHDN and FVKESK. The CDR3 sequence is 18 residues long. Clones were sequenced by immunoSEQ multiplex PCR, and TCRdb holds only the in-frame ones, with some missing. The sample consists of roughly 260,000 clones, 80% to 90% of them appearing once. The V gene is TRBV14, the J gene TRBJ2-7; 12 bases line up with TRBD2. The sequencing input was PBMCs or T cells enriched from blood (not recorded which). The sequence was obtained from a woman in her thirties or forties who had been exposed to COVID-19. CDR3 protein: CASSQGLAGGLFSYEQYF. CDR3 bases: TGTGCCAGCAGCCAAGGGCTAGCGGGGGGGCTGTTTTCCTACGAGCAGTACTTC.